This T cell receptor (beta chain) is drawn from a study of T-cell memory formation after mild COVID-19. This clonotype has just a few counts. TCRdb reprocessed the 5' RACE reads with MiXCR, giving one entry per CDR3 protein. Here the sample spans about 360,000 distinct CDR3 sequences, approximately 15% being singletons. Germline V CDR1 and CDR2: SGHTA, FQGNSA. This CDR3 region has 16 residues. V lost 1 base, J lost 4 bases, and 6 bases stayed unmatched. This sequence joins TRBV7-2 and TRBJ1-2, with 10 bases lining up with TRBD1. What was sequenced was PBMCs or a T cell subset sorted from them (not recorded which). The sequence derives from a man aged 18 to 29 who had mild COVID-19 (a few samples of this study predate the infection). Cell type and time point are not known. The CDR3 spells CASSLGDRGLGYGYTF. CDR3 sequence (DNA): TGTGCCAGCAGCTTAGGGGACAGGGGCTTAGGCTATGGCTACACCTTC.